Following are 9 T cell receptor beta chains from one sample sequenced in a study of spatial heterogeneity in lung cancer. Study conclusions and caveats: Within tumors, counts of expanded alpha and beta TCRs tracked tumor mutation counts.

From the 5' RACE reads, TCRdb called clonotypes with MiXCR, one entry per CDR3 protein. The data contain about 6,900 distinct CDR3 sequences, roughly 12% of them singletons. Indicated time point: sample taken at primary tumor resection. Their target antigens are unknown. Specimen: lung tumor tissue, collected at surgery. All receptors come from a male donor with early-stage non-small cell lung cancer.

In its sample, this clonotype is medium-sized. Little can be read into the size of this beta chain, an off-target read in a library designed for alpha chains. This chain uses TRBV5-1 with TRBJ2-3, with D perhaps matching TRBD2 (6 bases). CDR1 is SGHRS and CDR2 is YFSETQ in the germline V gene. CDR3 size: 17 residues. V was cut by 2 bases and J by 5 bases, with 21 bases left in between. The CDR3 sequence: CASSLDRGIGEKDTQYF. DNA of the CDR3: TGCGCCAGCAGCTTAGATCGGGGGATCGGGGAGAAAGATACGCAGTATTTT.

This clonotype was detected ten times or more. Since it is a stray read in a library aimed at alpha chains, this beta chain has a size that is not meaningful. V and J are TRBV28 and TRBJ2-1, with TRBD2 identical over 9 bases. With 3 bases clipped from V and 10 bases from J, the junction kept 16 bases outside the gene matches. Germline CDR1 and CDR2: MDHEN and SYDVKM. The CDR3 is made up of 17 amino acids. CDR3 DNA: TGTGCCAGCAGTTTCTCCCATAGCGGGAGCCACCAGAGGGAGCAGTTCTTC. The encoded protein is CASSFSHSGSHQREQFF.

This clonotype showed up many times. The library was designed around alpha chains, so this beta chain is a stray read whose abundance carries little weight. The rearrangement uses TRBV10-3 and TRBJ1-5; D uncertain. V lost 5 bases and J 0 bases, leaving 8 bases between the germline ends. CDR3 length: 14 residues. CDR1 and CDR2 (germline): ENHRY, SYGVKD. The DNA for the CDR3 is TGTGCCATCAGTCCAGACTATAGCAATCAGCCCCAGCATTTT. This gives the protein CAISPDYSNQPQHF.

The table lists this clonotype with many counts. Being off target in a library aimed at alpha chains, this beta chain has a size of little meaning. The chain carries TRBV20-1 and TRBJ2-7; tentatively, D is TRBD1 (5 bases). Trimming stripped 4 bases from V and 5 bases from J, with 21 bases between. The CDR3 contains 15 residues. Germline CDR1 and CDR2: DFQATT and SNEGSKA (reference sequence). The CDR3 bases are TGCAGTGCTACTAAGACAGACCTCCTGTCCCACGAGCAGTACTTC. This sequence encodes CSATKTDLLSHEQYF.

In this sample, this clonotype is medium-sized (0.01 to 0.1%). This beta chain turned up in a library designed for alpha chains; as an off-target read, its abundance says little. The CDR3: CASRRQGGTGELFF. CDR3 DNA: TGTGCCAGCAGACGACAGGGCGGTACCGGGGAGCTGTTTTTT. This chain joins TRBV6-6 and TRBJ2-2; TRBD1 agrees at 7 bases. The CDR3 is 14 amino acids. Germline lookup yields CDR1 MNHNY and CDR2 SVGAGI (reference sequence). With V trimmed by 6 bases and J by 5 bases, 6 bases remained unmatched.

By sample share, this clonotype is medium-sized (0.01 to 0.1%). This beta chain is a stray sequence in a library constructed for alpha chains; its clone size is not meaningful. The genes are TRBV12-3 or TRBV12-4 and TRBJ2-1, with 16 bases fitting TRBD2. This CDR3 comprises 15 residues. Trimming cost V 5 bases and J 10 bases; bases outside gene matches: 5. In DNA form, the CDR3 reads TGTGCCAGCAGTCCCGGGACTAGCGGGAGGGGAGAGCAGTTCTTC. Residues: CASSPGTSGRGEQFF.

This clonotype is labeled as medium-sized. Because this beta chain is a stray read in a library intended to capture alpha chains, its abundance should not be given much weight. The chain carries TRBV20-1 and TRBJ2-5; no clear D gene. The CDR3 covers 13 residues. The V end was cut by 6 bases, the J end by 0 bases, with 11 bases between. From germline, CDR1 is DFQATT and CDR2 SNEGSKA (reference sequence). The CDR3 nucleotides are TGCAGTGCCCCTCCCGTCAACCAAGAGACCCAGTACTTC. Its translation is CSAPPVNQETQYF.

This clonotype was seen repeatedly, ten times or more. With the library built for alpha chains, this beta chain is off target and its frequency is not meaningful. The chain combines TRBV5-4 with TRBJ2-5; weak D call: TRBD1 (6 bases). Germline-derived CDR1 and CDR2 are SGHNT and YYREEE (reference sequence). The V and J ends lost 4 bases and 1 base respectively, with 11 bases between them. This CDR3 is 14 amino acids long. The CDR3 protein is CASSIRDTQETQYF. As DNA, the CDR3 is TGTGCCAGCAGCATCCGGGACACCCAAGAGACCCAGTACTTC.

Remarks on this clonotype: Because this beta chain is a stray read in a library intended to capture alpha chains, its abundance should not be given much weight. The rearrangement uses TRBV13 and TRBJ1-2; D remains unclear. The CDR3 is 12 amino acids. The V end was cut by 0 bases, the J end by 6 bases, with 5 bases between. Germline assignment: CDR1 PRHDT and CDR2 FYEKMQ (reference sequence). The CDR3, as DNA: TGTGCCAGCAGCTTAGGCTCAAATGGCTACACCTTC. This codes for CASSLGSNGYTF.